These T cell receptor beta chains were read from a single sample in a study of T cell responses to AZD1222 COVID-19 vaccine. Sequencing used immunoSEQ multiplex PCR; TCRdb keeps in-frame clones, though not all of them. The table records over 100,000 clones, about nine tenths of them present only once. Specimen: peripheral blood, collected on day 0 of AZD1222 vaccination. The receptors here all came from an adult in good health. Both conserved end residues are part of each CDR3. A D gene is named only where the DNA matches it firmly. The listing skips clone size in some rows; elsewhere it reads once, few, many or a size class.

V	J	size	D	DNA	CDR3
TRBV2	TRBJ1-3	.	.	TGTGCCAGCAGTGAGGAGGCACTTGGAAACACCATATATTTT	CASSEEALGNTIYF
TRBV14	TRBJ1-2	few	.	TGTGCCAGCAGCCAAGTCGGGACCGCCGGCTACACCTTC	CASSQVGTAGYTF
TRBV18	TRBJ1-2	.	.	TGTGCCAGCTCACTCGGGGCTGGCTATGGCTACACCTTC	CASSLGAGYGYTF
TRBV7-9	TRBJ2-3	.	TRBD2	TGTGCCAGCAGCTTAGCGGGACTAGACCCCAGGGAGTATTTT	CASSLAGLDPREYF
TRBV19	TRBJ1-5	.	TRBD1	TGTGCCAGTAGTACCCTTGGACAGGGGAGGAGACAGCCCCAGCATTTT	CASSTLGQGRRQPQHF
TRBV5-1	TRBJ1-1	.	.	TGCGCCAGCACCTGGGGGCCAACATTGAACACTGAAGCTTTCTTT	CASTWGPTLNTEAFF
TRBV5-4	TRBJ2-3	.	.	TGTGCCAGCAGCGGAGGGTCCACAGATACGCAGTATTTT	CASSGGSTDTQYF
TRBV20-1	TRBJ2-2	once	.	TGCAGTGCTAGTCGAGCCCCTGGGACCGGGGAGCTGTTTTTT	CSASRAPGTGELFF
TRBV9	TRBJ2-7	.	.	TGTGCCAGCAGCGTAGGAGACAGTAGGGCCTACGAGCAGTACTTC	CASSVGDSRAYEQYF
TRBV7-2	TRBJ2-7	once	TRBD1	TGTGCCAGCAGCACAGGGACAGGGCAGGGCGAGCAGTACTTC	CASSTGTGQGEQYF
TRBV10-3	TRBJ2-7	.	.	TGTGCCATCAGGAGCGGGTACTCCTACGAGCAGTACTTC	CAIRSGYSYEQYF
TRBV5-1	TRBJ1-5	.	TRBD1	TGCGCCAGCAGCTTCCAGGGGGAAGGGCAGCCCCAGCATTTT	CASSFQGEGQPQHF
TRBV10-3	TRBJ1-5	.	.	TGTGCCATCAGTGAGGGGCAGACTAGCAATCAGCCCCAGCATTTT	CAISEGQTSNQPQHF
TRBV9	TRBJ2-1	.	.	TGTGCCAGCAGCTCCGGACTACCCTACAATGAGCAGTTCTTC	CASSSGLPYNEQFF
TRBV6-2/TRBV6-3	TRBJ2-1	.	TRBD1	TGTGCCAGCAGTTACCGGGGACAGGGGAGTCGCGATGAGCAGTTCTTC	CASSYRGQGSRDEQFF
TRBV24-1	TRBJ2-2	.	TRBD1	TGTGCCACCAGTCCGGGACAGGGGGTCACCGGGGAGCTGTTTTTT	CATSPGQGVTGELFF
TRBV19	TRBJ1-6	once	TRBD1	TGTGCCAGTAGATTAGACAGGGGTTCCTCACCCCTCCACTTT	CASRLDRGSSPLHF
TRBV10-3	TRBJ1-1	.	.	TGTGCCATCAGCTTTGCGAACACTGAAGCTTTCTTT	CAISFANTEAFF
TRBV7-9	TRBJ2-3	.	TRBD1	TGTGCCAGCAGCCGTGCTCCGGGACAGGGGAAAGGTAGCACAGATACGCAGTATTTT	CASSRAPGQGKGSTDTQYF
TRBV5-4	TRBJ1-6	.	.	TGTGCCAGCAGCTTGAAGAGCTCCTATAATTCACCCCTCCACTTT	CASSLKSSYNSPLHF
TRBV10-3	TRBJ1-2	few	.	TGTGCCATCAGTGGGACCGACGGCAACTATGGCTACACCTTC	CAISGTDGNYGYTF
TRBV5-1	TRBJ1-5	.	TRBD1	TGCGCCAGCAGCTTGGGCCCCGACAGGGCAAGCAATCAGCCCCAGCATTTT	CASSLGPDRASNQPQHF
TRBV20-1	TRBJ1-5	.	.	TGCAGTGCTAGTCCCCGGGGGAGGCCCGATCAGCCCCAGCATTTT	CSASPRGRPDQPQHF
TRBV5-6	TRBJ1-1	.	.	TGTGCCAGCAGCGGCTTCTGGGGGAACACTGAAGCTTTCTTT	CASSGFWGNTEAFF
TRBV3-1/TRBV3-2	TRBJ1-2	few	.	TGTGCCAGCAGCCAAGATCACCGGGGCTACACCTTC	CASSQDHRGYTF
TRBV29-1	TRBJ1-2	.	.	TGCAGCGTTGACTCCGGACAGCGAAGAACTATGGGCTACACCTTC	CSVDSGQRRTMGYTF
TRBV3-1/TRBV3-2	TRBJ2-7	once	.	TGTGCCAGCAGCCAAGTACTACAGGCACGGAAGCCCGAGCAGTACTTC	CASSQVLQARKPEQYF
TRBV3-1/TRBV3-2	TRBJ1-1	.	TRBD1	TGTGCCAGCAGCCCGCCTGCCGACAGGGGGTACATGAACACTGAAGCTTTCTTT	CASSPPADRGYMNTEAFF
TRBV5-6	TRBJ2-3	.	.	TGTGCCAGCAGCCCACAGAGAGGGATGACAGATACGCAGTATTTT	CASSPQRGMTDTQYF
TRBV7-2	TRBJ1-1	few	TRBD1	TGTGCCAGCAGCCCCGGGACAGTGAACACTGAAGCTTTCTTT	CASSPGTVNTEAFF
TRBV7-2	TRBJ1-4	.	.	TGTGCCAGCAGCTTAGTGGCAGGCTCAAATGAAAAACTGTTTTTT	CASSLVAGSNEKLFF
TRBV13	TRBJ1-4	.	.	TGTGCCAGCAGCTCCATGGTGGCCGCGAGGGGTGAAAAACTGTTTTTT	CASSSMVAARGEKLFF
TRBV7-3	TRBJ2-3	once	.	TGTGCCAGCAGCTTAATCGGAGCGGGCGTAACAGATACGCAGTATTTT	CASSLIGAGVTDTQYF
TRBV7-9	TRBJ2-1	.	.	TGTGCCAGCAGCCATGAGCAGTTCTTC	CASSHEQFF
TRBV11-2	TRBJ1-2	.	.	TGTGCCAGCAGCCCCCCACGACGCTATGGCTACACCTTC	CASSPPRRYGYTF